The 31 T cell receptor beta chains below were found in one sample sequenced in a study of PD-L1 blockade in urothelial cancer. The method was immunoSEQ multiplex PCR; TCRdb's version includes in-frame clones alone and lacks a portion of them. This table has roughly 100,000 clones, over 80% appearing once. Time point noted: peripheral blood 6 weeks after treatment start. The sequencing used PBMCs, collected around atezolizumab (anti-PD-L1) treatment. These receptors all stem from a man between 65 and 85 years old with urothelial cancer.

The chain recombines TRBV19 with TRBJ2-7, with D perhaps matching TRBD2 (6 bases). This CDR3 has 14 amino acids. Germline CDR1 reads LNHDA; CDR2 reads SQIVND (reference sequence). Deletions cut 5 bases from V and 2 bases from J, with 13 bases between. The CDR3 nucleotides read TGTGCCAGTAGTCCCCAGGGAGGTCCCTACGAGCAGTACTTC. Its translation is CASSPQGGPYEQYF.

Written as DNA, the CDR3 is TGTGCCAGCAGTTACCGGACAGGGCCCTACGAGCAGTACTTC. This gives the protein CASSYRTGPYEQYF. The chain is built from TRBV6-5 and TRBJ2-7; TRBD1 agrees at 8 bases. The CDR3 length is 14 residues. Germline assignment: CDR1 MNHEY and CDR2 SVGAGI. The V segment lost 2 bases and the J segment 2 bases; nucleotides outside the gene matches: 2.

The chain joins TRBV12-5 to TRBJ2-7; the D gene is possibly TRBD2 (5 bases). The CDR3 has 13 amino acids. The germline V and J ends were trimmed by 2 bases and 6 bases, with 11 bases remaining between them. The V gene's germline CDR1 is LGHNT and CDR2 FRNRAP. CDR3 region: CASGLSWGAEQYF. DNA for the CDR3: TGTGCTAGTGGTTTGAGCTGGGGAGCCGAGCAGTACTTC.

This sequence joins TRBV10-1 and TRBJ2-1, with 13 bases fitting TRBD2. With V trimmed by 6 bases and J by 13 bases, 9 bases remained unmatched. CDR3 size: 14 residues. Germline values: CDR1 WNHNN, CDR2 SYGVQD (reference sequence). The CDR3 DNA sequence: TGCGCCAGCAGGAGGAGGACTAGCGGGGGCCTACAGTTCTTC. Its protein product is CASRRRTSGGLQFF.

The V gene is TRBV19, the J gene TRBJ1-1; D unclear. V shed 3 bases and J shed 12 bases, with 17 bases lying between them. Germline-derived CDR1 and CDR2 are LNHDA and SQIVND (reference sequence). This CDR3 comprises 13 residues. The CDR3 loop is CASSMKAPQVPFF. CDR3 bases: TGTGCCAGTAGTATGAAGGCCCCGCAGGTGCCTTTCTTT.

The chain recombines TRBV4-1 with TRBJ2-1; 9 bases fit TRBD2. CDR3 length: 17 residues. Per the germline V gene, CDR1 is MGHRA and CDR2 is YSYEKL. V lost 3 bases, J lost 1 base, and 7 bases stayed unmatched. The chain's CDR3 is CASSQASGRLSYNEQFF. CDR3 nucleotide sequence: TGCGCCAGCAGCCAGGCCAGCGGGAGGCTGTCCTACAATGAGCAGTTCTTC.

This clone was observed a handful of times. The V gene is TRBV28, the J gene TRBJ1-5; a weak D match, TRBD1 (6 bases). V was trimmed by 5 bases and J by 7 bases, leaving 15 bases between them. The CDR3 contains 14 residues. CDR1 is MDHEN and CDR2 is SYDVKM in the germline V gene. The CDR3, as DNA: TGTGCCAGCAGTAATGGGGGGGCCCAGCAGCCCCAGCATTTT. It specifies CASSNGGAQQPQHF.

This clone was counted a single time. V and J are TRBV27 and TRBJ1-4; TRBD1 matches 7 bases. The CDR3 has 15 residues. Germline-derived CDR1 and CDR2 are MNHEY and SMNVEV (reference sequence). The V and J ends lost 8 bases and 5 bases, in that order; junction bases with no gene match: 11. In DNA form, the CDR3 reads TGTGCCAGCTCAAGGGAAGAGGGGGCGAATGAAAAACTGTTTTTT. Residues: CASSREEGANEKLFF.

The chain carries TRBV11-2 and TRBJ2-3; D may be TRBD2 (7 bases). The CDR3 runs 14 residues. Trimming pared 2 bases from V and 5 bases from J, leaving 11 bases between. Germline values: CDR1 SGHAT, CDR2 FQNNGV. This CDR3 is CASSLRGGQDTQYF. CDR3 DNA: TGTGCCAGCAGCTTAAGGGGGGGGCAAGATACGCAGTATTTT. Full variable domain (outside the CDR3, taken from reference TRBV11-2 and TRBJ2-3): EAGVAQSPRYKIIEKRQSVAFWCNPISGHATLYWYQQILGQGPKLLIQFQNNGVVDDSQLPKDRFSAERLKGVDSTLKIQPAKLEDSAVYLCASSLRGGQDTQYFGPGTRLTVL.

This clone was picked up a small number of times. CDR3 nucleotides: TGTGCCAGCAGCCCGTCTAGCGGGGGGTTCACAGATACGCAGTATTTT. Residues: CASSPSSGGFTDTQYF. The V and J genes are TRBV13 and TRBJ2-3; 11 bases agree with TRBD2. Looked up from germline, CDR1 is PRHDT and CDR2 is FYEKMQ (reference sequence). This CDR3 contains 16 residues. The trim removed 5 bases at V and 2 bases at J, leaving 6 bases unmatched.

The chain is built from TRBV19 and TRBJ2-1; unclear D gene. Trimming stripped 2 bases from V and 2 bases from J, with 10 bases between. This CDR3 is built from 15 residues. In germline, CDR1 is LNHDA, CDR2 SQIVND (reference sequence). The CDR3 here is CASSINREPYNEQFF. The CDR3 bases are TGTGCCAGTAGTATAAACAGAGAACCCTACAATGAGCAGTTCTTC.

Concerning this clone itself: Other DNA sequences in this specimen translate into the identical CDR3. V gene TRBV7-6 combines with J gene TRBJ2-2; D is ambiguous. The CDR3 runs 13 residues. Germline CDR1 reads SGHVS; CDR2 reads FNYEAQ. V was pared by 0 bases and J by 5 bases, with 4 bases between. Here the CDR3 reads CASSLARTGELFF. CDR3 nucleotide sequence: TGTGCCAGCAGCTTAGCGAGGACCGGGGAGCTGTTTTTT.

The chain is built from TRBV9 and TRBJ1-2, with 7 bases identical to TRBD1. Trimming took 0 bases from V and 4 from J; bases not matched to a gene: 3. Germline V gene sequence: CDR1 SGDLS, CDR2 YYNGEE. There are 14 residues in the CDR3. The CDR3 is CASSVEGTAYGYTF. The CDR3 DNA reads as TGTGCCAGCAGCGTAGAAGGGACAGCCTATGGCTACACCTTC.

The genes are TRBV11-2 and TRBJ2-2; 10 bases fit TRBD1. The germline CDR1 and CDR2 sequences are SGHAT and FQNNGV. The CDR3 consists of 15 residues. The ends lost 5 bases at V and 6 bases at J; junction bases unmatched: 6. As DNA, the CDR3 is TGTGCCAGCAGCATGGGACAGGGGTCCCCCGGGGAGCTGTTTTTT. Translated: CASSMGQGSPGELFF.

The CDR3 is CASSVGTSGRGDTQYF. In nucleotides, the CDR3 is TGTGCCAGCAGCGTGGGGACTAGCGGGAGGGGAGATACGCAGTATTTT. The chain is built from TRBV7-6 and TRBJ2-3; 16 bases fit TRBD2. V gave up 5 bases and J gave up 5 bases; unmatched junction bases: 4. Germline V gene lookup returns CDR1 SGHVS and CDR2 FNYEAQ. The CDR3 spans 16 residues. The complete variable domain, with remaining parts taken from reference TRBV7-6 and TRBJ2-3, reads GAGVSQSPRYKVTKRGQDVALRCDPISGHVSLYWYRQALGQGPEFLTYFNYEAQQDKSGLPNDRFSAERPEGSISTLTIQRTEQRDSAMYRCASSVGTSGRGDTQYFGPGTRLTVL.

This rearrangement joins TRBV2 to TRBJ1-2; D may be TRBD1 (6 bases). There are 15 residues in the CDR3. Germline CDR1 reads SNHLY; CDR2 reads FYNNEI. Trimming stripped 5 bases from V and 3 bases from J, with 16 bases between. The CDR3 nucleotides read TGTGCCAGCAGTTCAACAGGGTATGTGGACTATGGCTACACCTTC. It specifies CASSSTGYVDYGYTF.

The chain links TRBV5-1 to TRBJ2-7, with 9 bases that match TRBD1. CDR3 length: 15 amino acids. V shed 1 base, J shed 6 bases, and the junction held 8 bases outside the gene matches. Germline CDR1 reads SGHRS; CDR2 reads YFSETQ. CDR3 loop: CASSLISDRGTEQYF. The DNA for the CDR3 is TGCGCCAGCAGCTTGATAAGTGACAGGGGGACCGAGCAGTACTTC. The entire variable domain, with the rest obtained from reference TRBV5-1 and TRBJ2-7, is as follows: KAGVTQTPRYLIKTRGQQVTLSCSPISGHRSVSWYQQTPGQGLQFLFEYFSETQRNKGNFPGRFSGRQFSNSRSEMNVSTLELGDSALYLCASSLISDRGTEQYFGPGTRLTVT.

This clone has a handful of counts. The rearrangement joins TRBV4-2 to TRBJ1-2; 10 nucleotides align to TRBD1. The length of the CDR3 is 16 residues. CDR1 is LGHNA and CDR2 is YNFKEQ in the germline V gene. V lost 1 base to trimming and J lost 4 bases; unmatched junction nucleotides: 6. The DNA of the CDR3 is TGTGCCAGCAGCCAAGGAGGGACAGGGGTTGGCTATGGCTACACCTTC. It is translated as CASSQGGTGVGYGYTF.

The chain couples TRBV6-1 to TRBJ1-5; 7 positions agree with TRBD1. Germline CDR1 reads MNHNS; CDR2 reads SASEGT. This CDR3 has 14 residues. The V gene end was trimmed by 6 bases and the J gene end by 7 bases; junction bases not matched to a gene: 9. The CDR3 nucleotides read TGTGCCAGCAGGGGGGGACAGTGGGGACAGCCCCAGCATTTT. It yields the protein CASRGGQWGQPQHF.

The rearrangement links TRBV15 to TRBJ1-5; 7 nucleotides line up with TRBD1. CDR3 length equals 18 residues. V lost 0 bases, J lost 0 bases, and 8 bases stayed unmatched. CDR1 LNHNV and CDR2 YYDKDF come from the germline V gene (reference sequence). The CDR3 here is CATSRDLGQRYSNQPQHF. The CDR3 DNA is TGTGCCACCAGCAGAGATCTGGGACAGAGATATAGCAATCAGCCCCAGCATTTT.

The J gene is TRBJ2-1, the V gene TRBV7-2, with 8 bases lining up with TRBD2. V lost 5 bases to trimming and J lost 4 bases; unmatched junction nucleotides: 1. The CDR3 runs to 13 residues. Germline V gives CDR1 SGHTA, CDR2 FQGNSA. The CDR3 sequence is CASSPGGYNEQFF. The CDR3 nucleotides are TGTGCCAGCAGCCCGGGGGGGTACAATGAGCAGTTCTTC.

The V gene is TRBV2, the J gene TRBJ2-5; D uncertain. Germline CDR1 is SNHLY and CDR2 is FYNNEI. The ends were cut back, 7 bases at V and 4 bases at J, with 13 bases in the middle. This CDR3 contains 13 residues. The CDR3 coding sequence is TGTGCCAGCACTACGTGGGCGAGAGAGACCCAGTACTTC. This codes for CASTTWARETQYF.

The chain employs TRBV7-2 and TRBJ2-7; D gene uncertain. CDR1 SGHTA and CDR2 FQGNSA come from the germline V gene. Trimming stripped 1 base from V and 3 bases from J, with 7 bases between. There are 13 residues in the CDR3. CDR3 loop: CASSLGARYEQYF. The CDR3 DNA follows: TGTGCCAGCAGCTTAGGGGCACGCTACGAGCAGTACTTC.

V gene TRBV5-6 combines with J gene TRBJ2-5, with 8 bases aligning to TRBD2. The germline V gene has CDR1 SGHDT and CDR2 YYEEEE. The V gene end was trimmed by 2 bases and the J gene end by 6 bases; junction bases not matched to a gene: 15. The CDR3 contains 17 residues. Here the CDR3 DNA reads TGTGCCAGCAGCTTCGCTTCCGGGACTAGTGATGAGAAGACCCAGTACTTC. It is translated as CASSFASGTSDEKTQYF.

The chain employs TRBV27 and TRBJ1-2; maybe TRBD1 (5 bases). V was pared by 4 bases and J by 3 bases, with 12 bases between. The CDR3 is made up of 14 amino acids. Germline lookup yields CDR1 MNHEY and CDR2 SMNVEV (reference sequence). In nucleotides, the CDR3 is TGTGCCAGCAGTTGGGGCCCCCGGGACTATGGCTACACCTTC. Its protein product is CASSWGPRDYGYTF.

This chain joins TRBV7-9 and TRBJ2-2; 10 positions agree with TRBD2. The junction had 3 bases not matched to a gene; V was cut back by 2 bases and J by 6 bases. The CDR3 has 15 amino acids. The germline CDR1 and CDR2 sequences are SEHNR and FQNEAQ (reference sequence). The CDR3 loop reads CASSLLAGGSGELFF. The CDR3 region has the DNA TGTGCCAGCAGCTTATTAGCGGGAGGTTCCGGGGAGCTGTTTTTT. Filled out from reference TRBV7-9 and TRBJ2-2, the complete variable domain reads DTGVSQNPRHKITKRGQNVTFRCDPISEHNRLYWYRQTLGQGPEFLTYFQNEAQLEKSRLLSDRFSAERPKGSFSTLEIQRTEQGDSAMYLCASSLLAGGSGELFFGEGSRLTVL.

J is TRBJ2-2 and V is TRBV19, with 10 bases matching TRBD2. Trimming removed 1 base from V and 4 bases from J; junction bases left unmatched: 0. Germline V gene data show CDR1 as LNHDA and CDR2 as SQIVND (reference sequence). The CDR3 covers 15 residues. CDR3 in amino acids: CASSIASGSTGELFF. For the CDR3, the DNA is TGTGCCAGTAGTATAGCTAGCGGGAGCACCGGGGAGCTGTTTTTT.

The chain combines TRBV9 with TRBJ1-2; D might be TRBD1 (6 bases). The CDR3 length is 12 residues. The germline gives CDR1 SGDLS, CDR2 YYNGEE. V lost 0 bases to trimming and J lost 8 bases, with 8 bases between them. The CDR3 nucleotides read TGTGCCAGCAGCGTAGTAGGACAGGGCTACACCTTC. As protein: CASSVVGQGYTF.

The V gene is TRBV18, the J gene TRBJ2-1; possible D gene TRBD2, 5 bases. CDR1 and CDR2 from the germline V gene are KGHSH and LQKENI. The V and J ends lost 2 bases and 8 bases respectively, with 13 bases between them. CDR3 length equals 14 residues. The DNA of the CDR3 is TGTGCCAGCTCACCAGCCACCCCCGGGGATGAGCAGTTCTTC. It is translated as CASSPATPGDEQFF.

The chain carries TRBV5-1 and TRBJ2-2, with TRBD1 matching 8 bases. The CDR3 sequence is 19 residues long. With V trimmed by 0 bases and J by 0 bases, 10 bases remained unmatched. The germline gives CDR1 SGHRS, CDR2 YFSETQ. In nucleotides, the CDR3 is TGCGCCAGCAGCTTGGAAGGGGACAGGCGACTCTCGAACACCGGGGAGCTGTTTTTT. As protein: CASSLEGDRRLSNTGELFF.

The rearrangement uses TRBV6-1 and TRBJ2-7, with TRBD1 matching over 7 bases. The V gene's germline CDR1 is MNHNS and CDR2 SASEGT. Unmatched junction bases numbered 3, after V lost 1 base and J lost 3 bases. This CDR3 is 14 amino acids long. The DNA of the CDR3 is TGTGCCAGCAGTGAAGGGACAGGCCTCTACGAGCAGTACTTC. This sequence encodes CASSEGTGLYEQYF.